The 11 T cell receptor beta chains reported below all come from one sample, sequenced in a study of shared clonotypes between healthy human individuals. Sequenced by immunoSEQ multiplex PCR; TCRdb stores in-frame clones only, minus some. Altogether some 1,100,000 clones are present, approximately 78% being singletons, with the ten largest covering approximately 0.5%. The sample consisted of memory CD4+ T cells from PBMCs. This sample's subset: CD45RA-negative fraction. Source of these receptors: a man aged 18-30 years in good health. Some clones in this sample may be carry-over from other donors' samples.

The chain employs TRBV7-2 and TRBJ1-1; a weak D match, TRBD1 (6 bases). In germline, CDR1 is SGHTA, CDR2 FQGNSA. The length of the CDR3 is 14 residues. Trimming removed 2 bases at V and 4 bases at J, with 11 bases between. This chain's CDR3 is CASSLSVGATEAFF. As DNA, the CDR3 is TGTGCCAGCAGCTTATCGGTGGGGGCCACTGAAGCTTTCTTT.

The chain is built from TRBV11-3 and TRBJ2-2, with D possibly TRBD2 on 6 matching bases. This CDR3 has 15 residues. The ends were cut back, 5 bases at V and 4 bases at J, with 14 bases in the middle. Germline V gene lookup returns CDR1 SGHNT and CDR2 YENEEA. CDR3 sequence reads: CASSLRGGVTGELFF. Here the CDR3 DNA reads TGTGCCAGCAGCCTACGAGGAGGGGTCACCGGGGAGCTGTTTTTT.

The genes are TRBV4-3 and TRBJ1-2, with 10 positions matching TRBD1. V gave up 4 bases and J gave up 8 bases; unmatched junction bases: 10. The CDR3 length is 15 residues. CDR1 is LGHNA, CDR2 YSLEER, per germline. The CDR3 DNA follows: TGCGCCAGCAGCCCCAAATCGACAGGGGGCCAGGGCTACACCTTC. Amino acids: CASSPKSTGGQGYTF.

The chain links TRBV7-3 to TRBJ1-1; tentative D call: TRBD1 (6 bases). Trimming removed 3 bases at V and 7 bases at J, with 12 bases between. The germline V gene encodes CDR1 SGHTA and CDR2 FQGTGA. The CDR3 loop spans 13 amino acids. The CDR3 DNA sequence: TGTGCCAGCAGCTTGGAGATCAGGGGTGAAGCTTTCTTT. Translating gives CASSLEIRGEAFF.

CDR3 nucleotide sequence: TGTGCCAGCAGCTTACCCCCTGGCGGGGAGGGCACCGGGGAGCTGTTTTTT. This translates into CASSLPPGGEGTGELFF. The J gene is TRBJ2-2, the V gene TRBV7-3; 7 bases are a match to TRBD2. The junction had 10 bases not matched to a gene; V was cut back by 2 bases and J by 4 bases. The CDR3 sequence is 17 residues long. CDR1 and CDR2 from the germline V gene are SGHTA and FQGTGA.

The genes are TRBV5-5 and TRBJ2-1, with D perhaps matching TRBD1 or TRBD2 (5 bases each). V was trimmed by 3 bases and J by 4 bases, leaving 14 bases between them. CDR3 size: 15 residues. The germline V gene encodes CDR1 SGHKS and CDR2 YYEKEE (reference sequence). The CDR3 here is CASSSGPQAYNEQFF. CDR3 in DNA: TGTGCCAGCAGCTCGGGACCGCAGGCGTACAATGAGCAGTTCTTC.

A single count supports this clone. The V call is TRBV6-6, the J call TRBJ2-7; weak D call: TRBD1 (6 bases). Germline CDR1 MNHNY, CDR2 SVGAGI (reference sequence). V was cut by 7 bases and J by 2 bases, with 9 bases left in between. The CDR3 is 12 residues long. The CDR3 protein is CASNDRPYEQYF. The CDR3 nucleotides are TGTGCCAGCAATGACAGGCCCTACGAGCAGTACTTC.

V gene TRBV7-6 combines with J gene TRBJ2-7, with 9 positions matching TRBD2. The germline V gene encodes CDR1 SGHVS and CDR2 FNYEAQ. The J segment lost 6 bases and the V segment lost 5 bases, leaving 8 bases of the junction unmatched. CDR3 size: 14 residues. CDR3 DNA: TGTGCCAGCAGCGTCTTAGCGGGAGCGCGCGAGCAGTACTTC. The encoded protein is CASSVLAGAREQYF.

This clone was detected only a few times. The CDR3 DNA sequence: TGTGCCTGGACTCGGAAGGGGCCCTACGAGCAGTACTTC. This translates into CAWTRKGPYEQYF. The genes are TRBV30 and TRBJ2-7, with TRBD1 as a possible D gene (5 bases). The CDR3 runs to 13 residues. The V gene's germline CDR1 is GTSNPN and CDR2 SVGIG (reference sequence). Trimming removed 4 bases from V and 2 bases from J, with 12 bases in between.

This sequence joins TRBV18 and TRBJ1-5; TRBD1 might be the D (5 bases). Trimming removed 5 bases at V and 3 bases at J, with 14 bases between. The CDR3 loop spans 15 amino acids. Looked up from germline, CDR1 is KGHSH and CDR2 is LQKENI. The CDR3 spells CASSSSGGNNQPQHF. CDR3 nucleotides: TGTGCCAGCTCATCCTCCGGGGGTAACAATCAGCCCCAGCATTTT.

The chain is built from TRBV6-1 and TRBJ2-5, with 9 bases that match TRBD2. Germline CDR1 and CDR2: MNHNS and SASEGT. The CDR3 contains 15 residues. Unmatched junction bases numbered 10, after V lost 6 bases and J lost 5 bases. CDR3 loop: CASRTPALAGETQYF. The CDR3 DNA is TGTGCCAGCAGGACCCCTGCCCTAGCGGGGGAGACCCAGTACTTC.